This T cell receptor beta chain was sequenced in a study of response to subunit inactivated influenza vaccine. Study-wide results and caveats: Each seasonal influenza vaccination recruits few new T cells, the authors suggested.

Germline trimming cut 1 base from V and 3 bases from J; bases unmatched to any gene: 9. CDR3 size: 18 residues. Germline V gives CDR1 SGHVS, CDR2 FQNEAQ. Only a few counts were recorded for this clonotype. The antigen remains unidentified. TCRdb passed the RT-PCR reads through MiXCR, listing each CDR3 protein once. In the table there are around 570,000 distinct CDR3 sequences, 7.6% of which are singletons. The chain has TRBV7-8 and TRBJ2-7; 13 bases are shared with TRBD2. Sample: PBMCs from blood, taken around 25 months after vaccination. This receptor was taken from a man aged 45 to 70 who received an inactivated influenza vaccine. CDR3 sequence: CASSLGQGTSGTNYEQYF. CDR3 sequence (DNA): TGTGCCAGCAGCTTAGGACAGGGGACTAGCGGGACCAACTACGAGCAGTACTTC.